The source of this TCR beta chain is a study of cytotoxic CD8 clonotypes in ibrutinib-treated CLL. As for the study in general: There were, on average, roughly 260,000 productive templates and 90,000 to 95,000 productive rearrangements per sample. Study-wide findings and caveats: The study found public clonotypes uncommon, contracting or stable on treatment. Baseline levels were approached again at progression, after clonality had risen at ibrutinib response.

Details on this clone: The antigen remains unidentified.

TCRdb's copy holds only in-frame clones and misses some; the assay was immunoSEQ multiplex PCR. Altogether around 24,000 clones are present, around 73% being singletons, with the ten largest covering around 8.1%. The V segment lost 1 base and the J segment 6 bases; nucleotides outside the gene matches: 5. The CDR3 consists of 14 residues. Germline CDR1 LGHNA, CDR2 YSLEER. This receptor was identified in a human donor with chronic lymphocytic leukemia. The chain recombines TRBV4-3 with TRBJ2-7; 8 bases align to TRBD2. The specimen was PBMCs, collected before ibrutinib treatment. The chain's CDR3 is CASSQARTSFEQYF. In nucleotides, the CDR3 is TGCGCCAGCAGCCAAGCCCGGACTAGCTTCGAGCAGTACTTC.